A single sample gave rise to the 31 T cell receptor beta chains below, sequenced in a study of cytomegalovirus exposure and HLA in healthy donors (dated by TCRdb to 2015 to 2018). Library generation was performed with the immunoSEQ multiplex PCR assay. The multiplex PCR relied on a mix of 60 forward primers for TCR Vbeta segments and 13 reverse primers for TCR Jbeta segments. TCRdb limited this immuneACCESS table to in-frame rearrangements with V and J called. A share of clones is missing; checked studies link under half to unresolved V genes, and the rest is unexplained. This specimen's table enumerates around 76,000 clones. 4.5% to 6% of the sample goes to the ten largest clones. The sequenced material came from PBMCs. These receptors were collected from a man aged 40-49 years in good health and CMV-seronegative.

The V call is TRBV6-6, the J call TRBJ1-2; TRBD1 matches 12 bases. This CDR3 has 16 residues. Germline CDR1 is MNHNY and CDR2 is SVGAGI (reference sequence). Trimming took 6 bases from V and 6 from J; bases not matched to a gene: 11. The CDR3, as DNA: TGTGCCAGCAGCGATTATACCGGGACAGGGGGCGATGGCTACACCTTC. As protein: CASSDYTGTGGDGYTF.

The V gene is TRBV6-1, the J gene TRBJ2-3; 7 bases are shared with TRBD2. The CDR3 consists of 14 residues. With 7 bases clipped from V and 2 bases from J, the junction kept 6 bases outside the gene matches. Germline assignment: CDR1 MNHNS and CDR2 SASEGT. This CDR3 is CASTAGVYTDTQYF. DNA of the CDR3: TGTGCCAGCACGGCGGGGGTCTACACAGATACGCAGTATTTT.

V is TRBV5-5 and J is TRBJ1-2; D gene unclear. Trimming pared 1 base from V and 0 bases from J, leaving 7 bases between. Germline values: CDR1 SGHKS, CDR2 YYEKEE (reference sequence). The CDR3 has 14 residues. The CDR3 nucleotides are TGTGCCAGCAGCTTGTCAACAGCTAACTATGGCTACACCTTC. Its protein is CASSLSTANYGYTF.

The chain's CDR3 is CASSLQGVSYEQYF. The CDR3 DNA follows: TGTGCCAGCAGTTTGCAGGGGGTTTCCTACGAGCAGTACTTC. This sequence joins TRBV6-1 and TRBJ2-7; TRBD1 matches at 7 bases. Germline V CDR1 and CDR2: MNHNS, SASEGT. The junction had 5 bases not matched to a gene; V was cut back by 5 bases and J by 1 base. The CDR3 covers 14 residues.

CDR3 in DNA: TGTGCCAGCAGTCCAGGACTAGCGGGGAACTCCGAGCAGTACTTC. Its protein product is CASSPGLAGNSEQYF. The chain carries TRBV5-4 and TRBJ2-7; 12 positions agree with TRBD2. This CDR3 region has 15 residues. Trimming cost V 5 bases and J 6 bases; bases outside gene matches: 9. Germline CDR1 is SGHNT and CDR2 is YYREEE (reference sequence).

V usage is TRBV30 and J usage is TRBJ1-5; no clear D. The CDR3 has 15 amino acids. Germline CDR1 reads GTSNPN; CDR2 reads SVGIG (reference sequence). V was clipped by 0 bases and J by 5 bases, with 14 bases between them. The CDR3 DNA reads TGTGCCTGGAGTGTACGGACCCCAGCGGATCAGCCCCAGCATTTT. It codes for CAWSVRTPADQPQHF.

The chain links TRBV30 to TRBJ2-2; 9 bases map to TRBD2. With V trimmed by 0 bases and J by 8 bases, 10 bases remained unmatched. CDR3 length: 16 amino acids. Looked up from germline, CDR1 is GTSNPN and CDR2 is SVGIG (reference sequence). CDR3 protein: CAWSVRGGALIGELFF. Here the CDR3 DNA reads TGTGCCTGGAGTGTACGCGGGGGGGCTTTGATAGGGGAGCTGTTTTTT.

This chain connects TRBV28 to TRBJ2-7, with 12 bases identical to TRBD2. Per the germline V gene, CDR1 is MDHEN and CDR2 is SYDVKM. V trimming: 4 bases; J trimming: 2 bases; junction bases outside the gene matches: 3. This CDR3 is built from 15 residues. CDR3 in amino acids: CASSSRLAGAYEQYF. The CDR3 nucleotides read TGTGCCAGCAGTTCTCGACTAGCGGGAGCCTACGAGCAGTACTTC.

The V call is TRBV7-2, the J call TRBJ2-3; possible D gene TRBD2, 5 bases. V lost 5 bases, J lost 2 bases, and 14 bases lay in between. This CDR3 is built from 15 residues. Per germline, CDR1 SGHTA and CDR2 FQGNSA. CDR3: CASSPSGLNTDTQYF. Written as DNA, the CDR3 is TGTGCCAGCAGCCCAAGTGGACTTAACACAGATACGCAGTATTTT.

V and J are TRBV6-1 and TRBJ1-1; TRBD1 matches 9 bases. The trim removed 7 bases at V and 4 bases at J, leaving 7 bases unmatched. The CDR3 is 14 amino acids. CDR1 is MNHNS and CDR2 is SASEGT in the germline V gene. Written as DNA, the CDR3 is TGTGCCAGCACTCCGGGACAGGGTCCCACTGAAGCTTTCTTT. Amino acids: CASTPGQGPTEAFF.

This chain connects TRBV4-3 to TRBJ2-7; TRBD1 matches 7 bases. V lost 3 bases and J lost 2; bases outside the gene matches: 4. Germline V lookup: CDR1 LGHNA, CDR2 YSLEER. The CDR3 spans 14 residues. The CDR3 sequence is CASSQNRGPYEQYF. CDR3 sequence (DNA): TGCGCCAGCAGCCAGAACAGGGGTCCCTACGAGCAGTACTTC.

The V call is TRBV19, the J call TRBJ1-3; tentatively, D is TRBD1 (6 bases). Trimming stripped 8 bases from V and 0 bases from J, with 11 bases between. The CDR3 runs 14 residues. Germline V lookup: CDR1 LNHDA, CDR2 SQIVND (reference sequence). The chain's CDR3 is CASRTAISGNTIYF. DNA of the CDR3: TGTGCCAGTCGGACAGCAATCTCTGGAAACACCATATATTTT.

This chain connects TRBV5-4 to TRBJ2-5; tentative D call: TRBD2 (5 bases). The CDR3 has 15 amino acids. V shed 0 bases and J shed 1 base, with 10 bases lying between them. Germline CDR1 reads SGHNT; CDR2 reads YYREEE (reference sequence). The CDR3 DNA reads TGTGCCAGCAGCTTGGGACGGGGTGCCCAAGAGACCCAGTACTTC. It codes for CASSLGRGAQETQYF. Drawing the rest from reference TRBV5-4 and TRBJ2-5, the complete variable domain is ETGVTQSPTHLIKTRGQQVTLRCSSQSGHNTVSWYQQALGQGPQFIFQYYREEENGRGNFPPRFSGLQFPNYSSELNVNALELDDSALYLCASSLGRGAQETQYFGPGTRLLVL.

The chain carries TRBV11-2 and TRBJ2-1; TRBD2 aligns across 9 bases. Looked up from germline, CDR1 is SGHAT and CDR2 is FQNNGV. The CDR3 covers 15 residues. V lost 1 base, J lost 8 bases, and 6 bases stayed unmatched. CDR3 in amino acids: CASSLASGIRDEQFF. The CDR3 DNA reads as TGTGCCAGCAGCTTAGCTAGCGGGATTAGAGATGAGCAGTTCTTC.

V usage is TRBV13 and J usage is TRBJ2-1; 9 bases match TRBD1. This CDR3 is 19 amino acids long. Germline-derived CDR1 and CDR2 are PRHDT and FYEKMQ (reference sequence). J gave up 1 base and V 0 bases, and 10 bases lay outside the gene matches. The DNA of the CDR3 is TGTGCCAGCAGCTTAGGGAAAGGCCTAGGACAGGGGTCCTACAATGAGCAGTTCTTC. It translates to CASSLGKGLGQGSYNEQFF.

The chain joins TRBV6-1 to TRBJ1-5; TRBD1 matches 7 bases. CDR3 size: 18 residues. Trimming at V came to 3 bases and at J to 0 bases, leaving 11 bases not matched to a gene. Germline CDR1 MNHNS, CDR2 SASEGT. Written as DNA, the CDR3 is TGTGCCAGCAGTGATGAACAGGGGAGCGGATATAGCAATCAGCCCCAGCATTTT. This gives the protein CASSDEQGSGYSNQPQHF.

This chain joins TRBV15 and TRBJ1-2; 7 positions agree with TRBD1. The CDR3 extends over 12 amino acids. Germline-derived CDR1 and CDR2 are LNHNV and YYDKDF (reference sequence). V shed 4 bases, J shed 8 bases, and the junction held 4 bases outside the gene matches. As DNA, the CDR3 is TGTGCCACCAGCACTAGACAGGGCGGCTACACCTTC. Translating gives CATSTRQGGYTF.

This rearrangement joins TRBV10-1 to TRBJ2-5; tentative D call: TRBD1 (6 bases). This CDR3 region has 13 residues. The V end lost 3 bases, the J end lost 5 bases, and 10 bases lay between the germline ends. Germline CDR1 WNHNN, CDR2 SYGVQD (reference sequence). Here the CDR3 reads CASSEQGRETQYF. DNA for the CDR3: TGCGCCAGCAGTGAACAGGGCCGGGAGACCCAGTACTTC.

V usage is TRBV7-9 and J usage is TRBJ1-1, with D hard to call. CDR1 is SEHNR, CDR2 FQNEAQ, per germline (reference sequence). V lost 4 bases and J lost 4, with 4 bases in between. This CDR3 is 11 amino acids long. The CDR3 nucleotides read TGTGCCAGCAGCTCCGTCACTGAAGCTTTCTTT. This sequence encodes CASSSVTEAFF.

The chain carries TRBV7-9 and TRBJ1-2, with TRBD1 identical over 8 bases. Germline assignment: CDR1 SEHNR and CDR2 FQNEAQ (reference sequence). The CDR3 is 12 amino acids. V was pared by 8 bases and J by 4 bases, with 3 bases of the junction left unmatched. In DNA, the CDR3 is TGTGCCAGCCAGGGGGCGGGCTATGGCTACACCTTC. Residues: CASQGAGYGYTF.

The rearrangement links TRBV5-1 to TRBJ2-3, with D perhaps matching TRBD2 (6 bases). CDR3 length: 15 residues. Germline loops: CDR1 SGHRS, CDR2 YFSETQ. Trimming pared 1 base from V and 0 bases from J, leaving 9 bases between. The DNA for the CDR3 is TGCGCCAGCAGCTTGCCCGGGGGAAGCACAGATACGCAGTATTTT. It codes for CASSLPGGSTDTQYF.

On this clone: One end of the junction does not line up with germline, which may come from a read error. The chain carries TRBV5-1 and TRBJ2-7; 11 bases line up with TRBD2. This CDR3 has 17 residues. CDR1 and CDR2 from the germline V gene are SGHRS and YFSETQ. The DNA for the CDR3 is TGCGCCAGCAGCTCAGTCTCCCAGACTAGCGGGGTGTACGGGCAGTACTTC. Amino acid sequence: CASSSVSQTSGVYGQYF.

The chain joins TRBV6-5 to TRBJ2-7; the D gene is possibly TRBD1 (6 bases). This CDR3 contains 15 residues. Trimming stripped 2 bases from V and 4 bases from J, with 15 bases between. Per germline, CDR1 MNHEY and CDR2 SVGAGI. The CDR3 DNA reads TGTGCCAGCAGTTACCCCCTGTGCAGGGGTTACGAGCAGTACTTC. Translation gives CASSYPLCRGYEQYF.

The chain employs TRBV27 and TRBJ2-7; D not resolved. V was trimmed by 5 bases and J by 7 bases, leaving 21 bases between them. Germline V gene sequence: CDR1 MNHEY, CDR2 SMNVEV (reference sequence). This CDR3 comprises 15 residues. CDR3 sequence reads: CASSLRRTADGEQYF. CDR3 nucleotide sequence: TGTGCCAGCAGTCTTCGTCGCACAGCCGATGGGGAGCAGTACTTC.

The chain employs TRBV7-8 and TRBJ1-1; D is unclear. Germline V gene lookup returns CDR1 SGHVS and CDR2 FQNEAQ. Trimming stripped 1 base from V and 6 bases from J, with 9 bases between. This CDR3 is built from 13 residues. The CDR3 loop reads CASSLVQKAEAFF. Written as DNA, the CDR3 is TGTGCCAGCAGCTTAGTACAGAAGGCTGAAGCTTTCTTT. The complete variable domain, with remaining parts taken from reference TRBV7-8 and TRBJ1-1, reads GAGVSQSPRYKVAKRGQDVALRCDPISGHVSLFWYQQALGQGPEFLTYFQNEAQLDKSGLPSDRFFAERPEGSVSTLKIQRTQQEDSAVYLCASSLVQKAEAFFGQGTRLTVV.

Notes on this clone: Other DNA sequences in this specimen translate into the identical CDR3. This sequence joins TRBV2 and TRBJ1-1; D gene unclear. CDR1 and CDR2 from the germline V gene are SNHLY and FYNNEI. The CDR3 covers 13 residues. The V end lost 3 bases, the J end lost 2 bases, and 7 bases lay between the germline ends. CDR3 residues: CASSDHSNTEAFF. CDR3 nucleotides: TGTGCCAGCAGTGATCACAGTAACACTGAAGCTTTCTTT.

V is TRBV28 and J is TRBJ2-1; possibly TRBD2 for D (5 bases). Trimming pared 6 bases from V and 4 bases from J, leaving 19 bases between. Germline CDR1 MDHEN, CDR2 SYDVKM. The CDR3 length is 16 residues. In nucleotides, the CDR3 is TGTGCCAGCAGCCGACCGGGAAGGGAAATTTACAATGAGCAGTTCTTC. It encodes CASSRPGREIYNEQFF.

The genes are TRBV9 and TRBJ2-5; D unclear. There are 13 residues in the CDR3. The V gene lost 0 bases and the J gene lost 4 bases, with 7 bases spanning the gap. The germline CDR1 and CDR2 sequences are SGDLS and YYNGEE. CDR3 residues: CASSVDLGETQYF. The CDR3 region has the DNA TGTGCCAGCAGCGTAGATCTCGGAGAGACCCAGTACTTC.

V and J are TRBV2 and TRBJ1-3; D not resolved. Looked up from germline, CDR1 is SNHLY and CDR2 is FYNNEI. V was trimmed by 4 bases and J by 0 bases, leaving 13 bases between them. There are 16 residues in the CDR3. The CDR3 DNA reads as TGTGCCAGCAGTGGGTTCGGAGGGTTCTCTGGAAACACCATATATTTT. It codes for CASSGFGGFSGNTIYF.

V and J are TRBV6-5 and TRBJ2-3, with 7 bases lining up with TRBD2. The CDR3 contains 14 residues. Trimming at V came to 8 bases and at J to 3 bases, leaving 8 bases not matched to a gene. The germline V gene has CDR1 MNHEY and CDR2 SVGAGI. The CDR3 sequence is CASSLAEGTDTQYF. CDR3 DNA: TGTGCCAGCTCGCTAGCGGAGGGGACAGATACGCAGTATTTT.

J is TRBJ2-7 and V is TRBV6-6; 11 bases fit TRBD2. Per the germline V gene, CDR1 is MNHNY and CDR2 is SVGAGI (reference sequence). J lost 0 bases, V lost 4 bases, and 2 bases had no gene match. The CDR3 sequence is 15 residues long. The CDR3 sequence: CASSSGLADSYEQYF. For the CDR3, the DNA is TGTGCCAGCAGTTCGGGACTAGCGGACTCCTACGAGCAGTACTTC.